This T cell receptor (beta chain) is drawn from a study of shared clonotypes between healthy human individuals. Libraries were prepared by immunoSEQ multiplex PCR; TCRdb keeps only in-frame clonotypes and omits some of them. The table shows a few million clones, with 90% to 95% occurring only once. This clone was observed once. The sequencing sample was made of naive CD4+ T cells sorted from blood. Regarding subset: CD45RA+ positively selected. The receptor comes from a man younger than 35 in good health.

CDR3 in amino acids: CASSYEGGIYGYTF. Here the CDR3 DNA reads TGTGCCAGCAGTTACGAGGGCGGGATCTATGGCTACACCTTC. The genes are TRBV6-5 and TRBJ1-2; D remains ambiguous. The length of the CDR3 is 14 residues. Trimming removed 2 bases at V and 4 bases at J, with 11 bases between. CDR1 MNHEY and CDR2 SVGAGI come from the germline V gene.